This T cell receptor (beta chain) emerged from a study of Ad26.COV2.S vaccination and SARS-CoV-2 variants. Study-wide context: In the COV1001 trial, the donor was in the Ad26.COV2.S arm. Dosing was one shot or two shots 56 days apart.

As for this clone: As yet, its antigen is unknown.

Study-wide results and limits: Substantial post-vaccination breadth of spike-specific CD8+ and CD4+ T cell responses was reported.

TCRdb keeps only in-frame clones here, not all; method: immunoSEQ multiplex PCR. The table has about 350,000 clones, around 89% seen once. This CDR3 is 13 amino acids long. The V gene's germline CDR1 is MRHNA and CDR2 SNTAGT. V lost 4 bases to trimming and J lost 1 base, with 7 bases between them. As for treatment: roughly 20 received Ad26.COV2.S at low or high dose, single or two shots; about five received placebo; per-sample allocation not given. Following the first vaccine or placebo injection, samples were taken on day 63. The chain recombines TRBV6-4 with TRBJ1-1; D is unresolved. This specimen was peripheral blood, taken in a trial of Ad26.COV2.S vaccine versus placebo. This receptor was obtained from a person between 18 and 65 years old who received the Ad26.COV2.S COVID-19 vaccine or a placebo. The CDR3 DNA sequence: TGTGCCAGCAGTGTTAAAACGAACACTGAAGCTTTCTTT. Its translation is CASSVKTNTEAFF.